The sequence of this T cell receptor beta chain was determined in a study of blood T cell dynamics during melanoma immunotherapy. Study as a whole: Patients with metastatic melanoma got pembrolizumab or nivolumab-ipilimumab as first-line care.

About this clone: At one end, the junction sequence differs from germline, possibly due to a read error.

This table comes from immunoSEQ multiplex PCR, and its TCRdb copy is limited to in-frame clones, with some not included. The data hold approximately 7,000 clones, with 60% to 85% observed a single time. Time point defined: pre-treatment baseline. Blood was drawn before treatment and at week 3 after checkpoint blockade. No patient had earlier systemic cancer treatment, concurrent immunosuppressants, or another active cancer. This CDR3 is 8 amino acids long. Germline lookup yields CDR1 DFQATT and CDR2 SNEGSKA (reference sequence). The origin of this receptor is a human donor with melanoma. The chain joins TRBV20-1 to TRBJ2-1; D is ambiguous. This specimen consisted of blood, obtained from a patient treated with checkpoint blockade. CDR3 bases: TGCAGTGCTAGAGAGGGTGTCTTC. Its translation: CSAREGVF.